Detailed here is one TCR beta chain. Assay: immunoSEQ multiplex PCR; the TCRdb copy retains only in-frame clones and omits some. The sample records some 120,000 clones, approximately 86% being singletons. These data belong to a study of T cell responses to AZD1222 COVID-19 vaccine. Study background: Analyses pooled second doses at about 4 or about 12 weeks.

The CDR3 length is 12 residues. Germline CDR1 reads MDHEN; CDR2 reads SYDVKM. V was cut by 6 bases and J by 7 bases, with 7 bases left in between. The rearrangement links TRBV28 to TRBJ1-6; D is unresolved. Sequenced here: peripheral blood, sampled on day 0 of AZD1222 vaccination. This receptor was taken from an adult in good health. CDR3 sequence: CASRIPNSPLHF. CDR3 DNA sequence: TGTGCCAGCAGGATCCCGAATTCACCCCTCCACTTT.